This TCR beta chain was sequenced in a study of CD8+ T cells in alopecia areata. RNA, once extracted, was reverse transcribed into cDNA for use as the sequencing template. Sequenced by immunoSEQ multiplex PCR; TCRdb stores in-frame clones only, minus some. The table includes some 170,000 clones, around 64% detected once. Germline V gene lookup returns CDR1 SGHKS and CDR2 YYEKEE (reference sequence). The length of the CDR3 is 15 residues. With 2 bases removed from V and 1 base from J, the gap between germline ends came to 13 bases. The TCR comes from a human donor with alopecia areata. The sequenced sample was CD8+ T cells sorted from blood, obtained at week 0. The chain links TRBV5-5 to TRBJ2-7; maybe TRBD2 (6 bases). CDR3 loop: CASSFGTGESYEQYF. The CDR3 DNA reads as TGTGCCAGCAGCTTTGGGACGGGGGAGTCCTACGAGCAGTACTTC.